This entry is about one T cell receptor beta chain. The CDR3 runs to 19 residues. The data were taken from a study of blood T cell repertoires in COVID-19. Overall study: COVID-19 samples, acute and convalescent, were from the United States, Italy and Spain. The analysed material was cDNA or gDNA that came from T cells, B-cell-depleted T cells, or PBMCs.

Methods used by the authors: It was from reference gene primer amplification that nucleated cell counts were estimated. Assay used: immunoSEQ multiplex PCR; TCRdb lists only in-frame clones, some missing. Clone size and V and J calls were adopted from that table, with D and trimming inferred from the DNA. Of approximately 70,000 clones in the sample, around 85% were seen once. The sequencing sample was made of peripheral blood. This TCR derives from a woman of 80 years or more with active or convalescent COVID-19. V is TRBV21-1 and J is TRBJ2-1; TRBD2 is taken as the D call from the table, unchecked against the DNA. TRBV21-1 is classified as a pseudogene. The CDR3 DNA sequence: TGTGCCAGCAGCAAAGGCCGTCCGGTAGCACCCCACTCCTACAATGAGCAGTTCTTC. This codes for CASSKGRPVAPHSYNEQFF.